The clone carrying this T cell receptor (beta chain) was observed at least ten times. The data belong to a study of T cells after yellow fever vaccination. One entry per CDR3 protein results from TCRdb running MiXCR on the 5' RACE reads. Of under 50,000 distinct CDR3 sequences in the sample, 5% to 7% are singletons; the top ten hold more than 9%. The sequence was collected from a man between 25 and 39 years old who received the YFV17D yellow fever vaccine. The sequencing used PBMCs, either bulk or a sorted T-cell subset (CD4+, CD8+, memory, or dextramer-sorted; not recorded which), collected 45 days after the yellow fever booster vaccination.

This CDR3 reads CSEVGLAEETQYF. CDR3 nucleotides: TGCAGTGAGGTGGGACTAGCAGAAGAGACCCAGTACTTC. The chain links TRBV20-1 to TRBJ2-5; 9 bases align to TRBD2. V trimming: 7 bases; J trimming: 3 bases; junction bases outside the gene matches: 6. The CDR3 loop spans 13 amino acids. Germline-derived CDR1 and CDR2 are DFQATT and SNEGSKA (reference sequence).